The rows below give T cell receptor beta chains drawn from one sample of a study of OX40 agonist ivuxolimab in advanced cancers. Sequenced by immunoSEQ multiplex PCR; TCRdb stores in-frame clones only, minus some. The repertoire holds tens of thousands of clones, with approximately 81% as singletons. This material consisted of CD4+ or CD8+ T cells sorted from blood, taken in a trial of the OX40 agonist ivuxolimab. The receptors shown here come from an adult with an advanced solid tumor such as melanoma, head and neck, liver or kidney cancer. The CDR3 runs from the conserved cysteine through the conserved F or W. A D gene is named only where the DNA matches it firmly. A row's size may be missing; if present it is once, few, many or a size class.

>TRBV5-1|TRBJ2-3|.|.|16
TGCGCCAGCAGCTTGGTTCAAACAGGGACGGCAGATACGCAGTATTTT
CASSLVQTGTADTQYF
>TRBV4-1|TRBJ2-1|.|.|12
TGCGCCAGCAGGGACCAATCGGGTGAGCAGTTCTTC
CASRDQSGEQFF
>TRBV2|TRBJ1-2|few|.|13
TGTGCCAGCAGTGAAGCGCTTACCAGTGGCTACACCTTC
CASSEALTSGYTF
>TRBV7-9|TRBJ1-2|few|.|13
TGTGCCAGCAGCGCGGGCGCCTCTTATGGCTACACCTTC
CASSAGASYGYTF
>TRBV7-2|TRBJ2-5|.|.|13
TGTGCCAGCAGCCGAGGACAGCAAGAGACCCAGTACTTC
CASSRGQQETQYF
>TRBV6-5|TRBJ2-7|.|TRBD2|12
TGTGCCAGCAGAAGCGGGAGGGGCGAGCAGTACTTC
CASRSGRGEQYF
>TRBV2|TRBJ2-3|.|TRBD1|15
TGTGCCAGCAGCCTGGGACAGGGGGGCACAGATACGCAGTATTTT
CASSLGQGGTDTQYF
>TRBV2|TRBJ2-7|.|TRBD2|14
TGTGCCAGCAGTGAATGGGGGAGGGCCTACGAGCAGTACTTC
CASSEWGRAYEQYF
>TRBV14|TRBJ2-7|few|TRBD1|14
TGTGCCAGCAGCCCCCAATGGACAGGAGAAGAGCAGTACTTC
CASSPQWTGEEQYF
>TRBV7-8|TRBJ1-1|.|.|14
TGTGCCAGCAGCTACGGACGGGAGAACACTGAAGCTTTCTTT
CASSYGRENTEAFF
>TRBV6-6|TRBJ2-5|.|TRBD1|14
TGTGCCAGCAGTTACGGGACAGGCGGAGAGACCCAGTACTTC
CASSYGTGGETQYF
>TRBV2|TRBJ2-7|once|.|14
TGTGCCAGCAGTAGGGACACCTCAATCTACGAGCAGTACTTC
CASSRDTSIYEQYF
>TRBV10-3|TRBJ2-3|.|.|15
TGTGCCATCAGTGAGGTTGGACAGGGAGGGGATACGCAGTATTTT
CAISEVGQGGDTQYF
>TRBV6-5|TRBJ2-7|few|.|14
TGTGCCAGCTCGCGACAAGGGGGGGGCTACGAGCAGTACTTC
CASSRQGGGYEQYF
>TRBV14|TRBJ2-2|.|.|15
TGTGCCAGCAGCCAAGAGTTAGGGCTCACCGGGGAGCTGTTTTTT
CASSQELGLTGELFF
>TRBV5-6|TRBJ2-2|.|TRBD2|16
TGTGCCAGCAGCCCGGGACTAGCGGGAGACTGGGGGGAGCTGTTTTTT
CASSPGLAGDWGELFF
>TRBV5-1|TRBJ2-1|once|TRBD2|14
TGCGCCAGCTCTCAAGGGGCGGGAGACAATGAGCAGTTCTTC
CASSQGAGDNEQFF